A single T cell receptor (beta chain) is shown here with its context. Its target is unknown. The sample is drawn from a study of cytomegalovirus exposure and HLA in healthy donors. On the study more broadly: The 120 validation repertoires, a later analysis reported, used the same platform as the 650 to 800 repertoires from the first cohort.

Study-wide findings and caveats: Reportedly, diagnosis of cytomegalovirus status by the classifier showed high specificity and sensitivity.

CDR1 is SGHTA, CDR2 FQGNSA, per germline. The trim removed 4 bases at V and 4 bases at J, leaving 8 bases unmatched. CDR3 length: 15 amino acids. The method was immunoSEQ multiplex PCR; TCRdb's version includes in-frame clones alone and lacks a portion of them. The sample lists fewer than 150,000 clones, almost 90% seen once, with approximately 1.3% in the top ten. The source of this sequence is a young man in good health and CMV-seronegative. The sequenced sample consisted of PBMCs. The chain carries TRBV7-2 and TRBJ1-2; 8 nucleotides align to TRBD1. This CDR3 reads CASSSIGQGSYGYTF. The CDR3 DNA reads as TGTGCCAGCAGCTCCATCGGACAGGGTAGCTATGGCTACACCTTC.